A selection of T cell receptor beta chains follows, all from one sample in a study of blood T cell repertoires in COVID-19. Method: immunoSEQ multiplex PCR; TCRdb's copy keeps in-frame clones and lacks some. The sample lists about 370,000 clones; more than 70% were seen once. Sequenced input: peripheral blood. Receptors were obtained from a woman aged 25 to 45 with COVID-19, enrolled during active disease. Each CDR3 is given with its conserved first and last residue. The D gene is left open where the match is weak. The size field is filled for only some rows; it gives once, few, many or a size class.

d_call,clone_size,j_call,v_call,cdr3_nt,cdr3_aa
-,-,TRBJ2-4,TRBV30,TGTGCCTGGAGTGTAGTCAGAGAGGACATTCAGTACTTC,CAWSVVREDIQYF
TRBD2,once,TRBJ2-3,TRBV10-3,TGTGCCACCCAACTAGCGGGGGACACAGATACGCAGTATTTT,CATQLAGDTDTQYF
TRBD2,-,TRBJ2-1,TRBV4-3,TGCGCCAGCAGCCCTGGGTTGATGGCCCTAGCGGGAGGGGACAATGAGCAGTTCTTC,CASSPGLMALAGGDNEQFF
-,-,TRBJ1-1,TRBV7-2,TGTGCCAGCAGCTTATCTGTGAGTCTTAGCACTGAAGCTTTCTTT,CASSLSVSLSTEAFF
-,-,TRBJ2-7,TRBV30,TGTGCCTTCACGCCCGGAGGGACGGAGCAGTACTTC,CAFTPGGTEQYF
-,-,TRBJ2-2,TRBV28,TGTGCCAGCGTTAAGCGGTGGGCCGGGGAGCTGTTTTTT,CASVKRWAGELFF
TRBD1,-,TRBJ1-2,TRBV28,TGTGCCAGCAGTGACAGGGGGGGCTACACCTTC,CASSDRGGYTF
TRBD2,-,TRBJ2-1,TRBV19,TGTGCCAGTACCCTATCGGGGACGGGAGGATACAATGAGCAGTTCTTC,CASTLSGTGGYNEQFF
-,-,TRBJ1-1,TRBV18,TGTGCCAGCTCACGGGCAGGGAACACTGAAGCTTTCTTT,CASSRAGNTEAFF
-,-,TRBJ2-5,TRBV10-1,TGCGCCAGCAGTGAGTCGAGGAGCGGGCTAGCGAGAGAGACCCAGTACTTC,CASSESRSGLARETQYF
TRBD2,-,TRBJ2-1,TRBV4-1,TGCGCCAGCAGCCAAGTAGCGGGTAGGACCAATGAGCAGTTCTTC,CASSQVAGRTNEQFF
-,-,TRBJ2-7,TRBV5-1,TGCGCCAGCAGCATGGCGGGTAGGACATACGAGCAGTACTTC,CASSMAGRTYEQYF
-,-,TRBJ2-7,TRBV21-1,TGTGCCAGCAGCAAATCTTATGGCAGGGGTTGTACCTACGAGCAGTACTTC,CASSKSYGRGCTYEQYF
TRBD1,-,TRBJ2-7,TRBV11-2,TGTGCCAGCAGCCCTAACAGACAGGGGGCCTACGAGCAGTACTTC,CASSPNRQGAYEQYF
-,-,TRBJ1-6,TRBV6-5,TGTGCCAGCAGTACACAGGGCACCCTCCACTTT,CASSTQGTLHF
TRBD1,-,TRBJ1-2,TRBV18,TGTGCCAGCTCACCAGGGACAGGGGGCGATGGCTACACCTTC,CASSPGTGGDGYTF
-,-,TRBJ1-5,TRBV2,TGTGCCAGCGGGGGGGATGGGAATCAGCCCCAGCATTTT,CASGGDGNQPQHF
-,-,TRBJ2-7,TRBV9,TGTGCCAGCGGCCCCGGACAGTTTTCCTACGAGCAGTACTTC,CASGPGQFSYEQYF
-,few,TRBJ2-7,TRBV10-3,TGTGCCATCAGTGAAGAGGGCGAGCAGTACTTC,CAISEEGEQYF
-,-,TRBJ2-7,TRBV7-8,TGTGCCAGCAGCTTTGGAGACGAGCAGTACTTC,CASSFGDEQYF
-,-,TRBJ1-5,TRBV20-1,TGCAGTGCTAGTAAAGGGGATCAGCCCCAGCATTTT,CSASKGDQPQHF
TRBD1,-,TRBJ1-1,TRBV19,TGTGCCAGCCTACCAACCGGACAGGGGGAAAGGCGAGCTTTCTTT,CASLPTGQGERRAFF
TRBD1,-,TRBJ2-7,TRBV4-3,TGCGCCAGCAGCCAAGGGGACAGGGCATCCTACGAGCAGTACTTC,CASSQGDRASYEQYF
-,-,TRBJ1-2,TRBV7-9,TGTGCCAGCAGCGTTTACAGGGTACCCCACGGCTACACCTTC,CASSVYRVPHGYTF
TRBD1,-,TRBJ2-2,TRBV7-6,TGTGCCAGCAGCTCACGGACAGGGGGCAGGACCGGGGAGCTGTTTTTT,CASSSRTGGRTGELFF
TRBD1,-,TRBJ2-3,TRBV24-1,TGTGCCACCAGTGATGGCAGGACAGGGGACTCAGATACGCAGTATTTT,CATSDGRTGDSDTQYF
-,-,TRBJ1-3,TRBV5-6,TGTGCCAGCAGTCCCGGGAATGGAAACACCATATATTTT,CASSPGNGNTIYF
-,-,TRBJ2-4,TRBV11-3,TGTGCCAGCAGCTTAGGATCGGGGTTGGTGGACATTCAGTACTTC,CASSLGSGLVDIQYF
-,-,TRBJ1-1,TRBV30,TGTGCCTGGAGTCCAAACCGCGGCGCTGAAGCTTTCTTT,CAWSPNRGAEAFF
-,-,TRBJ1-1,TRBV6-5,TGTGCCAGCGGGAGAGGGCTCAGTGAAGCTTTCTTT,CASGRGLSEAFF
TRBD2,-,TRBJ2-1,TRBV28,TGTGCCAGCAGTTTGCCCTCCGCCCCCGGCGGGAGGGCCGATGAGCAGTTCTTC,CASSLPSAPGGRADEQFF
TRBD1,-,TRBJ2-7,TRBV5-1,TGCGCCAGCAGTTTGACAGGGGTAGGACTGTACGAGCAGTACTTC,CASSLTGVGLYEQYF
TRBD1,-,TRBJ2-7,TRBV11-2,TGTGCCAGCAGCGAGGGGGCCGAGCAGTACTTC,CASSEGAEQYF
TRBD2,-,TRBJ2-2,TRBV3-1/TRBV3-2,TGTGCCAGCAGCCTGACTAGCGGGTTAGCCGGGGAGCTGTTTTTT,CASSLTSGLAGELFF